A single sample is the source of the 13 T cell receptor beta chains below, sequenced in a study of blood T cells in healthy people across ages. A second PCR of 7 to 11 cycles used a sample-barcoded 5' primer and a J-beta primer mix. TCRdb redid the calling of the 5' RACE reads with MiXCR, one entry per CDR3 protein. Among hundreds of thousands of distinct CDR3 sequences listed, around 24% were seen once. This sample was shared with a second study, whose subject was T cells of mothers and their children.

Sequenced: blood. All receptors come from a boy aged 5 to 17 in good health.

V is TRBV28 and J is TRBJ2-5, with 14 bases that match TRBD2. Germline CDR1 is MDHEN and CDR2 is SYDVKM. Unmatched junction bases numbered 3, after V lost 4 bases and J lost 11 bases. This CDR3 spans 13 amino acids. The CDR3 protein is CASSSTSGRVQYF. The CDR3, as DNA: TGTGCCAGCAGTTCGACTAGCGGGAGGGTGCAGTACTTC.

This clonotype was recorded a few times. The chain uses TRBV3-1 and TRBJ2-5, with 9 nucleotides matching TRBD2. TRBJ2-7 explains the end of the DNA better; the J call may be wrong. The V gene's germline CDR1 is LGHDT and CDR2 YNNKEL (reference sequence). The CDR3 totals 15 residues. CDR3: CASSQGAGGRIEQYF. CDR3 nucleotides: TGTGCCAGCAGCCAAGGGGCGGGGGGGCGAATCGAGCAGTACTTC.

There are a few counts of this clonotype. The chain carries TRBV29-1 and TRBJ1-2; D is unclear. The V gene lost 0 bases and the J gene lost 2 bases, with 4 bases spanning the gap. CDR1 is SQVTM, CDR2 ANQGSEA, per germline. The CDR3 runs 12 residues. The CDR3 region has the DNA TGCAGCGTTGAAGAGACCAACTATGGCTACACCTTC. Translated: CSVEETNYGYTF.

The chain carries TRBV12-3 or TRBV12-4 and TRBJ2-1; 8 bases match TRBD2. The V segment lost 6 bases and the J segment 0 bases; nucleotides outside the gene matches: 4. CDR3 size: 15 residues. The CDR3 here is CASRTGTSSYNEQFF. The CDR3 DNA follows: TGTGCCAGCAGAACCGGGACTAGCTCCTACAATGAGCAGTTCTTC.

Comment on this clonotype: This may arise from a read error, as a much more abundant clone is one base away. The chain links TRBV6-6 to TRBJ2-1; unclear D gene. The better agreement between TRBJ2-7 and the DNA end casts doubt on the J call. Germline assignment: CDR1 MNHNY and CDR2 SVGAGI (reference sequence). This CDR3 contains 10 residues. In nucleotides, the CDR3 is TGTGCCAGCAGTACCTACGAGCAGTACGTC. Its translation: CASSTYEQYV.

The CDR3 sequence: CASSEVAPYEQYF. CDR3 DNA: TGTGCCAGCAGTGAAGTGGCCCCCTACGAGCAGTACTTC. The chain is built from TRBV6-1 and TRBJ2-7; D is undetermined. The CDR3 covers 13 residues. Between the trimmed V and J ends, which lost 1 base and 2 bases, there was a span of 6 bases. Germline V gives CDR1 MNHNS, CDR2 SASEGT.

V is TRBV20-1 and J is TRBJ2-7; 10 bases align to TRBD1. The length of the CDR3 is 15 residues. In germline, CDR1 is DFQATT, CDR2 SNEGSKA (reference sequence). V was clipped by 7 bases and J by 3 bases; unmatched bases: 12. The CDR3 DNA is TGCAGTGGTCAGGACAGGGGGATCAAAAGCTACGAGCAGTACTTC. Protein product: CSGQDRGIKSYEQYF.

The rearrangement uses TRBV7-9 and TRBJ1-1, with D perhaps TRBD1 (5 bases). The CDR3 consists of 12 residues. Germline V gene data show CDR1 as SEHNR and CDR2 as FQNEAQ (reference sequence). Trimming took off 8 bases at V and 6 bases at J, with 13 bases between the two ends. DNA for the CDR3: TGTGCCAGCGAACAGGACGTCCCTGAAGCTTTCTTT. This encodes CASEQDVPEAFF.

This clonotype has a handful of counts. The chain links TRBV7-2 to TRBJ2-1; TRBD1 is a possible D gene (6 bases). Germline V gives CDR1 SGHTA, CDR2 FQGNSA. This CDR3 has 16 amino acids. V gave up 7 bases and J gave up 0 bases, with 16 bases separating them. CDR3 nucleotides: TGTGCCAGCAACTTCCCTGACAGGAGCTCCTACAATGAGCAGTTCTTC. The encoded protein is CASNFPDRSSYNEQFF.

V and J are TRBV6-1 and TRBJ2-3, with D possibly TRBD2 on 6 matching bases. The CDR3 loop spans 16 amino acids. Germline lookup yields CDR1 MNHNS and CDR2 SASEGT. The V and J ends lost 1 base and 6 bases respectively, with 17 bases between them. CDR3 DNA sequence: TGTGCCAGCAGTGAAGGGTGGGAGGTAGGAATCGATACGCAGTATTTT. The encoded protein is CASSEGWEVGIDTQYF.

This chain links TRBV7-9 with TRBJ2-3, with 11 positions matching TRBD2. This CDR3 spans 17 amino acids. From germline, CDR1 is SEHNR and CDR2 FQNEAQ (reference sequence). V shed 5 bases, J shed 4 bases, and the junction held 11 bases outside the gene matches. The CDR3 region is CASSPIPVLAGADTQYF. The CDR3 DNA is TGTGCCAGCAGCCCAATTCCCGTACTAGCGGGGGCAGATACGCAGTATTTT.

The chain is built from TRBV15 and TRBJ1-3; D is unclear. This CDR3 spans 13 amino acids. The V and J ends lost 4 bases and 3 bases respectively, with 7 bases between them. The germline gives CDR1 LNHNV, CDR2 YYDKDF (reference sequence). The CDR3 DNA is TGTGCCACCAGCACCGCTGGTGGAAACACCATATATTTT. Translating gives CATSTAGGNTIYF.

The chain is built from TRBV27 and TRBJ2-4; 11 bases are a match to TRBD2. V dropped 6 bases and J dropped 0; count of bases not matched to a gene: 1. Germline CDR1 reads MNHEY; CDR2 reads SMNVEV (reference sequence). CDR3 length equals 15 residues. The CDR3, as DNA: TGTGCCAGCAGCGGACTAGCGGGAGCCAAAAACATTCAGTACTTC. Translated, it gives CASSGLAGAKNIQYF.